Sequencing of this T cell receptor (beta chain) was carried out in a study of technical replicates of blood from a few donors. Germline V lookup: CDR1 SGDLS, CDR2 YYNGEE. V was pared by 0 bases and J by 4 bases, with 20 bases between. The CDR3 spans 18 residues. The method was immunoSEQ multiplex PCR; TCRdb's version includes in-frame clones alone and lacks a portion of them. The sample lists more than 65,000 clones, 92% occurring once. The sequence came from a human donor in good health. The material sequenced was T cells isolated from PBMCs. The rearrangement links TRBV9 to TRBJ2-1; D perhaps matches TRBD2 (5 bases). The CDR3 bases are TGTGCCAGCAGCGTAGGGATCGGTCCTAGCAAGAATTACAATGAGCAGTTCTTC. This sequence encodes CASSVGIGPSKNYNEQFF.